This T cell receptor (beta chain) emerged from a study of early T cells in non-severe SARS-CoV-2 infection. CDR1 is MDHEN, CDR2 SYDVKM, per germline. This CDR3 has 12 amino acids. V was trimmed by 6 bases and J by 5 bases, leaving 10 bases between them. This clonotype was seen ten or more times. Its target is not known. The study's findings and limits: VDJdb matches were skewed toward anti-spike CD8 T cell responses.

Researchers tagged individual cDNA molecules with unique molecular identifiers. TCRdb re-derived calls from the 5' RACE reads in MiXCR, one entry per CDR3 protein. The profile covers about 69,000 distinct CDR3 sequences, with 10% to 15% appearing a single time and 5% to 6.5% taken by the ten largest. This TCR derives from an adult who was a healthcare worker with PCR-confirmed SARS-CoV-2 infection or an uninfected control (not recorded which). The sample comprised whole blood. The J gene is TRBJ2-5, the V gene TRBV28; no reliable D call. In DNA, the CDR3 is TGTGCCAGCAGCCAATTGTCGGAGACCCAGTACTTC. Protein sequence: CASSQLSETQYF.